Reported below is one T cell receptor beta chain. The data stem from a study of T-cell reconstitution after alpha-beta-depleted transplantation in children. Researchers prepared the TCRbeta library using unique molecular identifiers, the study reports. MiXCR, applied by TCRdb to the PCR reads, yields one record per CDR3 protein. The data show 350,000 to 450,000 distinct CDR3 sequences, with about 20% seen just once and 3.8% held by the top ten. V lost 3 bases, J lost 2 bases, and 14 bases lay in between. CDR3 size: 17 residues. The specimen comprised PBMCs from the stem cell graft donor, sampled from the stem cell graft. This sequence joins TRBV12-3 or TRBV12-4 and TRBJ2-6; D might be TRBD2 (6 bases). The receptor's source is a human donor who donated a stem cell graft to a child with acute myeloid leukemia. The CDR3 nucleotides are TGTGCCAGCAGTTTGAGAGTAGCGGCCCCTGGGGCCAACGTCCTGACTTTC. Residues: CASSLRVAAPGANVLTF.